This entry lists 30 T cell receptor beta chains sequenced from one sample in a study of OX40 agonist ivuxolimab in advanced cancers. Only in-frame clones appear in the TCRdb table, and some are missing; sequencing was by immunoSEQ multiplex PCR. The table has about 50,000 clones, around 90% seen once. This specimen consisted of CD4+ or CD8+ T cells sorted from blood, obtained in a trial of the OX40 agonist ivuxolimab. The origin of the receptors is an adult with an advanced solid tumor such as melanoma, head and neck, liver or kidney cancer.

This clone was counted once. V and J are TRBV25-1 and TRBJ2-1; 7 bases map to TRBD1. The J segment lost 4 bases and the V segment lost 3 bases, leaving 6 bases of the junction unmatched. CDR3 length: 15 amino acids. The V gene's germline CDR1 is MGHDK and CDR2 SYGVNS. The CDR3 sequence is CASSDRTGVYNEQFF. Written as DNA, the CDR3 is TGTGCCAGCAGTGATCGGACAGGCGTTTACAATGAGCAGTTCTTC. The full variable domain, in which reference TRBV25-1 and TRBJ2-1 provide the parts outside the CDR3, is EADIYQTPRYLVIGTGKKITLECSQTMGHDKMYWYQQDPGMELHLIHYSYGVNSTEKGDLSSESTVSRIRTEHFPLTLESARPSHTSQYLCASSDRTGVYNEQFFGPGTRLTVL.

CDR3 residues: CASSLGTVGAGNTIYF. In DNA, the CDR3 is TGTGCCAGCAGCTTGGGGACAGTCGGCGCGGGAAACACCATATATTTT. This chain connects TRBV11-3 to TRBJ1-3, with 7 bases that match TRBD1. Trimming at V came to 3 bases and at J to 4 bases, leaving 9 bases not matched to a gene. The CDR3 spans 16 residues. Per germline, CDR1 SGHNT and CDR2 YENEEA.

J is TRBJ2-7 and V is TRBV28; 7 bases are a match to TRBD2. The V segment lost 3 bases and the J segment 12 bases; nucleotides outside the gene matches: 14. The CDR3 is 14 amino acids. CDR1 is MDHEN and CDR2 is SYDVKM in the germline V gene. CDR3: CASSFGLAEPLGYF. CDR3 bases: TGTGCCAGCAGTTTCGGGCTAGCGGAGCCATTAGGGTACTTC.

The CDR3 DNA reads as TGTGCCAGCAGTTTATCTCCCGGGACGGCCAACACCGGGGAGCTGTTTTTT. It specifies CASSLSPGTANTGELFF. V gene TRBV27 combines with J gene TRBJ2-2; either TRBD1 or TRBD2 may supply D (5 bases each). The CDR3 loop spans 17 amino acids. Between the trimmed V and J ends, which lost 0 bases and 2 bases, there was a span of 13 bases. Germline V gives CDR1 MNHEY, CDR2 SMNVEV (reference sequence).

The rearrangement uses TRBV4-1 and TRBJ1-2; D is ambiguous. This CDR3 has 16 residues. Trimming removed 2 bases at V and 8 bases at J, with 21 bases between. Germline CDR1 is MGHRA and CDR2 is YSYEKL. CDR3 coding DNA: TGCGCCAGCAGCCAAATGTTATCAGTGACCTCGGAAGGCTACACCTTC. Translation gives CASSQMLSVTSEGYTF.

The chain employs TRBV28 and TRBJ2-1, with 7 bases fitting TRBD2. Per the germline V gene, CDR1 is MDHEN and CDR2 is SYDVKM. The length of the CDR3 is 15 residues. V was pared by 5 bases and J by 1 base, with 5 bases of the junction left unmatched. This chain's CDR3 is CASSGDYASYNEQFF. As DNA, the CDR3 is TGTGCCAGCAGTGGGGACTATGCTTCCTACAATGAGCAGTTCTTC.

The rearrangement links TRBV5-6 to TRBJ1-5; TRBD1 might be the D (5 bases). With 0 bases removed from V and 4 bases from J, the gap between germline ends came to 11 bases. CDR1 is SGHDT and CDR2 is YYEEEE in the germline V gene. The CDR3 is 15 amino acids. The CDR3: CASSLATELNQPQHF. The CDR3 DNA sequence: TGTGCCAGCAGCTTGGCGACAGAATTAAATCAGCCCCAGCATTTT.

The V and J genes are TRBV7-9 and TRBJ1-1, with D perhaps matching TRBD1 (5 bases). The CDR3 spans 14 residues. V lost 4 bases and J lost 3, with 12 bases in between. The germline gives CDR1 SEHNR, CDR2 FQNEAQ (reference sequence). CDR3 sequence: CASSYYRPDTEAFF. The CDR3 DNA reads TGTGCCAGCAGCTATTACAGGCCCGACACTGAAGCTTTCTTT.

The chain combines TRBV7-2 with TRBJ2-7, with TRBD1 matching over 12 bases. The CDR3 contains 15 residues. Germline-derived CDR1 and CDR2 are SGHTA and FQGNSA. V lost 5 bases, J lost 4 bases, and 6 bases stayed unmatched. The CDR3 here is CASSLGTGGGYEQYF. As DNA, the CDR3 is TGTGCCAGCAGCCTAGGGACAGGGGGCGGTTACGAGCAGTACTTC.

As DNA, the CDR3 is TGTGCCAGCTCCCAGCTAGCGGAGAACAATGAGCAGTTCTTC. Encoded protein: CASSQLAENNEQFF. This chain connects TRBV7-3 to TRBJ2-1, with 7 bases fitting TRBD2. The CDR3 runs to 14 residues. CDR1 SGHTA and CDR2 FQGTGA come from the germline V gene. V lost 8 bases, J lost 5 bases, and 9 bases stayed unmatched.

The J gene is TRBJ2-3, the V gene TRBV19; 9 bases are shared with TRBD2. The junction had 12 bases not matched to a gene; V was cut back by 6 bases and J by 5 bases. Looked up from germline, CDR1 is LNHDA and CDR2 is SQIVND (reference sequence). The CDR3 runs 16 residues. The CDR3 DNA reads TGTGCCAGTAGCCCCCTTATAGCGGGAGATCAAGATACGCAGTATTTT. As protein: CASSPLIAGDQDTQYF. The full variable domain, in which reference TRBV19 and TRBJ2-3 provide the parts outside the CDR3, is DGGITQSPKYLFRKEGQNVTLSCEQNLNHDAMYWYRQDPGQGLRLIYYSQIVNDFQKGDIAEGYSVSREKKESFPLTVTSAQKNPTAFYLCASSPLIAGDQDTQYFGPGTRLTVL.

This clone is a singleton in its sample. This chain uses TRBV9 with TRBJ2-2, with 7 bases fitting TRBD1. J lost 4 bases, V lost 5 bases, and 8 bases had no gene match. Germline values: CDR1 SGDLS, CDR2 YYNGEE. The CDR3 is made up of 15 amino acids. The CDR3 reads CASRTGTAFTGELFF. CDR3 in DNA: TGTGCCAGCAGGACCGGGACAGCCTTCACCGGGGAGCTGTTTTTT.

The rearrangement uses TRBV5-1 and TRBJ1-2; tentative D call: TRBD1 (6 bases). The CDR3 is 15 residues long. The germline V gene encodes CDR1 SGHRS and CDR2 YFSETQ. The V gene lost 0 bases and the J gene lost 0 bases, with 9 bases spanning the gap. CDR3 nucleotide sequence: TGCGCCAGCAGCTTGGATCAGGGGTCTAACTATGGCTACACCTTC. This codes for CASSLDQGSNYGYTF.

The chain is built from TRBV4-3 and TRBJ1-1; D gene ambiguous. The CDR3 has 15 residues. Trimming shortened V by 1 base and J by 0 bases, and 9 bases separated the two germline ends. Germline V lookup: CDR1 LGHNA, CDR2 YSLEER. In DNA, the CDR3 is TGCGCCAGCAGCCAAGGCGAGATACTGAACACTGAAGCTTTCTTT. Translating it yields CASSQGEILNTEAFF.

This rearrangement joins TRBV19 to TRBJ1-2; D is undetermined. This CDR3 has 19 residues. Germline V CDR1 and CDR2: LNHDA, SQIVND (reference sequence). V shed 1 base and J shed 5 bases, with 26 bases lying between them. The DNA for the CDR3 is TGTGCCAGTAGTATAGCTTTGGGAATCAATCTTACACCAGCATATGGCTACACCTTC. Translating it yields CASSIALGINLTPAYGYTF.

The J gene is TRBJ1-3, the V gene TRBV11-2, with a possible D match to TRBD1 (5 bases). V lost 3 bases and J lost 0, with 9 bases in between. The CDR3 sequence is 15 residues long. Germline CDR1 reads SGHAT; CDR2 reads FQNNGV. This chain's CDR3 is CASSLGPNSGNTIYF. CDR3 coding DNA: TGTGCCAGCAGCTTGGGACCCAACTCTGGAAACACCATATATTTT.

The chain employs TRBV7-6 and TRBJ2-3; D unresolved. CDR3 length: 14 amino acids. Looked up from germline, CDR1 is SGHVS and CDR2 is FNYEAQ. V lost 1 base to trimming and J lost 5 bases, with 10 bases between them. In DNA, the CDR3 is TGTGCCAGCAGCTTAGGGACCCCGGGAGATACGCAGTATTTT. Its translation is CASSLGTPGDTQYF.

The chain employs TRBV19 and TRBJ1-1; the D is unclear. Germline V gene data show CDR1 as LNHDA and CDR2 as SQIVND (reference sequence). V gave up 1 base and J gave up 1 base, with 4 bases separating them. The CDR3 runs 13 residues. CDR3 DNA: TGTGCCAGTAGTATAGTGTGGAACACTGAAGCTTTCTTT. It translates to CASSIVWNTEAFF.

The chain combines TRBV19 with TRBJ2-5; no clear D. Trimming stripped 3 bases from V and 0 bases from J, with 2 bases between. Germline V gene data show CDR1 as LNHDA and CDR2 as SQIVND (reference sequence). The CDR3 totals 12 residues. The CDR3 coding sequence is TGTGCCAGTAGTATGTACCAAGAGACCCAGTACTTC. Translating it yields CASSMYQETQYF.

The chain joins TRBV6-4 to TRBJ1-5, with TRBD1 as a possible D gene (6 bases). The ends were cut back, 4 bases at V and 3 bases at J, with 13 bases in the middle. Germline V gene lookup returns CDR1 MRHNA and CDR2 SNTAGT. This CDR3 has 15 amino acids. CDR3 sequence: CASSAHGQLNQPQHF. As DNA, the CDR3 is TGTGCCAGCAGTGCCCATGGACAGCTCAATCAGCCCCAGCATTTT.

The J gene is TRBJ2-1, the V gene TRBV5-4, with 9 bases lining up with TRBD1. This CDR3 has 15 amino acids. Germline loops: CDR1 SGHNT, CDR2 YYREEE (reference sequence). Trimming at V came to 0 bases and at J to 4 bases, leaving 2 bases not matched to a gene. The CDR3: CASSLGTGEYNEQFF. The CDR3 DNA is TGTGCCAGCAGCTTGGGGACAGGGGAATACAATGAGCAGTTCTTC.

The chain joins TRBV11-1 to TRBJ2-7; possibly TRBD1 or TRBD2 for D (5 bases each). V lost 5 bases, J lost 3 bases, and 11 bases lay in between. The CDR3 loop spans 13 amino acids. CDR1 and CDR2 (germline): SGHAT, FQDESV (reference sequence). The CDR3 sequence: CASSGDDYYEQYF. The CDR3 nucleotides read TGTGCCAGCAGCGGGGACGACTACTACGAGCAGTACTTC. Supplemented by reference TRBV11-1 and TRBJ2-7, the full variable domain reads EAEVAQSPRYKITEKSQAVAFWCDPISGHATLYWYRQILGQGPELLVQFQDESVVDDSQLPKDRFSAERLKGVDSTLKIQPAELGDSAMYLCASSGDDYYEQYFGPGTRLTVT.

The chain is built from TRBV7-7 and TRBJ2-1; D is uncertain. The CDR3 totals 13 residues. Trimming left V 5 bases short and J 5 bases short, with 10 bases between. CDR1 and CDR2 from the germline V gene are SSHAT and FNYEAQ (reference sequence). The CDR3 DNA reads TGTGCCAGCAGCCCAACAGAAAACAATGAGCAGTTCTTC. It translates to CASSPTENNEQFF.

V and J are TRBV6-1 and TRBJ1-1; no clear D gene. Germline values: CDR1 MNHNS, CDR2 SASEGT. Trimming stripped 2 bases from V and 3 bases from J, with 7 bases between. The CDR3 is 13 amino acids. Written as DNA, the CDR3 is TGTGCCAGCAGTGAATACCAGGACACTGAAGCTTTCTTT. Its protein product is CASSEYQDTEAFF.

The chain couples TRBV7-9 to TRBJ1-4; D uncertain. The CDR3 loop spans 17 amino acids. Germline CDR1 reads SEHNR; CDR2 reads FQNEAQ (reference sequence). V dropped 1 base and J dropped 2 bases, with 14 bases sitting between them. The CDR3 region has the DNA TGTGCCAGCAGCTTAGTCATCCGGGTCGGGACTAATGAAAAACTGTTTTTT. This codes for CASSLVIRVGTNEKLFF.

This sequence joins TRBV27 and TRBJ2-6; D may be TRBD1 (6 bases). Germline CDR1 MNHEY, CDR2 SMNVEV (reference sequence). V was trimmed by 5 bases and J by 0 bases, leaving 14 bases between them. The CDR3 has 17 amino acids. This CDR3 reads CASSDRDNPSGANVLTF. In DNA form, the CDR3 reads TGTGCCAGCAGTGACCGGGACAACCCCTCTGGGGCCAACGTCCTGACTTTC.

The rearrangement links TRBV14 to TRBJ1-1; TRBD1 might be the D (6 bases). Per the germline V gene, CDR1 is SGHDN and CDR2 is FVKESK. The CDR3 runs to 14 residues. V was clipped by 6 bases and J by 1 base, with 12 bases between them. The CDR3 region is CASSLPGQNTEAFF. The CDR3 bases are TGTGCCAGCAGTCTTCCGGGACAGAACACTGAAGCTTTCTTT.

This chain's CDR3 is CASSFASGGETQYF. As DNA, the CDR3 is TGTGCCAGCAGCTTCGCTAGCGGGGGCGAGACCCAGTACTTC. The V call is TRBV7-6, the J call TRBJ2-5; TRBD2 agrees at 10 bases. Looked up from germline, CDR1 is SGHVS and CDR2 is FNYEAQ. V was pared by 3 bases and J by 5 bases, with 3 bases of the junction left unmatched. The CDR3 spans 14 residues.

The CDR3: CASADLDAYEQYF. The CDR3 coding sequence is TGTGCCAGTGCGGACTTGGACGCCTACGAGCAGTACTTC. The V call is TRBV19, the J call TRBJ2-7, with D tentatively TRBD2 (5 bases). Germline V gene sequence: CDR1 LNHDA, CDR2 SQIVND (reference sequence). The CDR3 is made up of 13 amino acids. Between the trimmed V and J ends, which lost 8 bases and 2 bases, there was a span of 13 bases.

The V and J genes are TRBV9 and TRBJ1-2; D remains unclear. The ends were cut back, 4 bases at V and 0 bases at J, with 4 bases in the middle. The CDR3 is 12 amino acids. Germline V lookup: CDR1 SGDLS, CDR2 YYNGEE. The CDR3 DNA is TGTGCCAGCAGCCAAACTAACTATGGCTACACCTTC. It translates to CASSQTNYGYTF.